This T cell receptor beta chain was recovered during a study of technical replicates of blood from a few donors. Looked up from germline, CDR1 is SGHTA and CDR2 is FQGNSA. J lost 3 bases, V lost 4 bases, and 5 bases had no gene match. This CDR3 has 15 amino acids. Sequenced by immunoSEQ multiplex PCR; TCRdb stores in-frame clones only, minus some. This table holds 15,000 to 20,000 clones, 80% to 90% found once. The chain combines TRBV7-2 with TRBJ2-7; 11 bases agree with TRBD2. The clonotype comes from a human donor in good health. Sequenced: PBMCs. CDR3 protein: CASSSLTSGIYEQYF. CDR3 nucleotides: TGTGCCAGCAGCTCATTGACTAGCGGGATCTACGAGCAGTACTTC.